This entry lists 20 T cell receptor beta chains sequenced from one sample in a study of T-cell memory formation after mild COVID-19. TCRdb called the 5' RACE reads again in MiXCR, with one record for every CDR3 protein. The table shows 450,000 to 700,000 distinct CDR3 sequences, with about a sixth occurring only once. Sample: PBMCs or a T cell subset sorted from them (not recorded which). The receptors were sampled from an adult woman who had mild COVID-19 (a few samples of this study predate the infection). Cell type and time point are not known.

V usage is TRBV15 and J usage is TRBJ2-6, with D unclear. V was clipped by 1 base and J by 3 bases, with 4 bases between them. The germline V gene encodes CDR1 LNHNV and CDR2 YYDKDF (reference sequence). This CDR3 spans 14 amino acids. The chain's CDR3 is CATSRASGANVLTF. For the CDR3, the DNA is TGTGCCACCAGCAGAGCCAGTGGGGCCAACGTCCTGACTTTC.

The chain joins TRBV27 to TRBJ1-5; no firm D call. CDR3 length equals 15 residues. Germline V lookup: CDR1 MNHEY, CDR2 SMNVEV (reference sequence). The germline V and J ends were trimmed by 6 bases and 3 bases, with 15 bases remaining between them. The CDR3 nucleotides are TGTGCCAGCAGACAGCAGGCCACTTTCAATCAGCCCCAGCATTTT. Encoded protein: CASRQQATFNQPQHF.

V gene TRBV5-1 combines with J gene TRBJ2-7, with unresolved D. CDR3 length: 15 amino acids. V shed 0 bases and J shed 3 bases, with 13 bases lying between them. From germline, CDR1 is SGHRS and CDR2 YFSETQ. The CDR3 DNA reads TGCGCCAGCAGCTTGGCAGCCGGCGAGTTCTACGAGCAGTACTTC. It translates to CASSLAAGEFYEQYF. Full variable domain (rest looked up from reference TRBV5-1 and TRBJ2-7): KAGVTQTPRYLIKTRGQQVTLSCSPISGHRSVSWYQQTPGQGLQFLFEYFSETQRNKGNFPGRFSGRQFSNSRSEMNVSTLELGDSALYLCASSLAAGEFYEQYFGPGTRLTVT.

The CDR3 spells CASRGTGGASSRTEAFF. The DNA for the CDR3 is TGTGCCAGCAGGGGAACAGGGGGCGCATCATCTCGCACTGAAGCTTTCTTT. The V gene is TRBV2, the J gene TRBJ1-1, with TRBD1 identical over 9 bases. The CDR3 is 17 residues long. The trim removed 6 bases at V and 4 bases at J, leaving 15 bases unmatched. CDR1 is SNHLY, CDR2 FYNNEI, per germline.

This clonotype was counted a few times. The chain is built from TRBV6-5 and TRBJ2-1; 7 bases match TRBD1. Germline CDR1 reads MNHEY; CDR2 reads SVGAGI. V lost 2 bases, J lost 11 bases, and 6 bases stayed unmatched. CDR3 size: 13 residues. Written as DNA, the CDR3 is TGTGCCAGCAGTTACCCGGGACAGAAAAAGCAGTTCTTC. It encodes CASSYPGQKKQFF.

In its sample, this clonotype was seen a few times. CDR3 coding DNA: TGTGCCAGCAGGGTGACAGGCCTGAACACTGAAGCTTTCTTT. It is translated as CASRVTGLNTEAFF. The chain joins TRBV27 to TRBJ1-1, with a weak D call TRBD1 (6 bases). Looked up from germline, CDR1 is MNHEY and CDR2 is SMNVEV (reference sequence). CDR3 size: 14 residues. Trimming cost V 6 bases and J 0 bases, with 11 bases left between them.

CDR3 in DNA: TGTGCCACCAGTGATTCGACGGGTACCCCAGATACGCAGTATTTT. Residues: CATSDSTGTPDTQYF. The chain links TRBV24-1 to TRBJ2-3; no reliable D call. Per germline, CDR1 KGHDR and CDR2 SFDVKD. There are 15 residues in the CDR3. V lost 2 bases and J lost 4, with 12 bases in between.

The rearrangement links TRBV20-1 to TRBJ1-1; 7 nucleotides line up with TRBD1. J lost 10 bases, V lost 3 bases, and 14 bases had no gene match. CDR3 size: 14 residues. Germline V gives CDR1 DFQATT, CDR2 SNEGSKA (reference sequence). CDR3 bases: TGCAGTGCTAGCCCCGTCGACAGGGCGTCTTCAGCTTTCTTT. Its translation is CSASPVDRASSAFF.

This clonotype was seen a handful of times. This chain uses TRBV4-1 with TRBJ2-3, with 8 positions matching TRBD1. The CDR3 has 18 residues. Trimming removed 0 bases from V and 0 bases from J; junction bases left unmatched: 8. Germline assignment: CDR1 MGHRA and CDR2 YSYEKL. CDR3 loop: CASSQDPTGDVSTDTQYF. The CDR3 DNA follows: TGCGCCAGCAGCCAAGACCCGACAGGGGATGTCAGCACAGATACGCAGTATTTT.

CDR3 DNA: TGCGCCAGCAGCTTGGGACAGGGGACCAATCAGCCCCAGCATTTT. Its translation is CASSLGQGTNQPQHF. V is TRBV5-1 and J is TRBJ1-5, with TRBD1 matching over 8 bases. Germline trimming cut 0 bases from V and 3 bases from J; bases unmatched to any gene: 2. The CDR3 totals 15 residues. Germline V lookup: CDR1 SGHRS, CDR2 YFSETQ.

The V and J genes are TRBV30 and TRBJ2-7; TRBD2 matches 9 bases. The CDR3 is 16 amino acids. Germline V gene sequence: CDR1 GTSNPN, CDR2 SVGIG (reference sequence). V was clipped by 4 bases and J by 3 bases; unmatched bases: 13. The CDR3 DNA reads TGTGCCTGGACCCCAACAGTAGCGGGAGCGTTCTACGAGCAGTACTTC. Translated, it gives CAWTPTVAGAFYEQYF.

This clonotype has more than one count but fewer than ten. The chain carries TRBV11-2 and TRBJ2-3, with TRBD1 matching over 7 bases. The J segment lost 2 bases and the V segment lost 5 bases, leaving 13 bases of the junction unmatched. Per the germline V gene, CDR1 is SGHAT and CDR2 is FQNNGV. The CDR3 runs to 17 residues. CDR3 residues: CASSVRQGQTYTDTQYF. Here the CDR3 DNA reads TGTGCCAGCAGCGTTAGACAGGGACAAACCTACACAGATACGCAGTATTTT.

The chain is built from TRBV27 and TRBJ2-1; 11 bases match TRBD2. There are 17 residues in the CDR3. J lost 5 bases, V lost 4 bases, and 10 bases had no gene match. Germline CDR1 is MNHEY and CDR2 is SMNVEV (reference sequence). CDR3 sequence: CASSSFSGRADDNEQFF. The CDR3 coding sequence is TGTGCCAGCAGTTCTTTTAGCGGGAGGGCCGATGACAATGAGCAGTTCTTC.

This clonotype was seen ten or more times. The V call is TRBV12-3 or TRBV12-4, the J call TRBJ1-5; 9 nucleotides line up with TRBD1. V was clipped by 5 bases and J by 2 bases; unmatched bases: 10. The CDR3 contains 17 residues. The CDR3 DNA follows: TGTGCCAGCAGTAAAATGACAGGGGGATTTGGCAATCAGCCCCAGCATTTT. Its protein is CASSKMTGGFGNQPQHF.

This clonotype showed up just once. The chain couples TRBV10-3 to TRBJ2-7; 7 bases match TRBD1. Trimming at V came to 4 bases and at J to 3 bases, leaving 9 bases not matched to a gene. The CDR3 runs 15 residues. CDR1 is ENHRY and CDR2 is SYGVKD in the germline V gene. Here the CDR3 reads CAISAPIQGNYEQYF. The CDR3 bases are TGTGCCATCAGTGCGCCGATACAGGGGAACTACGAGCAGTACTTC.

This clonotype was seen only a few times. The chain employs TRBV15 and TRBJ2-1, with TRBD1 matching 9 bases. Trimming took 4 bases from V and 7 from J; bases not matched to a gene: 8. Germline V gene lookup returns CDR1 LNHNV and CDR2 YYDKDF (reference sequence). This CDR3 spans 15 amino acids. For the CDR3, the DNA is TGTGCCACCAGCATCGGGACAGGGCAAAGGAATGAGCAGTTCTTC. The encoded protein is CATSIGTGQRNEQFF.

The genes are TRBV7-2 and TRBJ1-1, with a tentative D call TRBD1 (6 bases). The V end was cut by 5 bases, the J end by 1 base, with 20 bases between. The CDR3 length is 17 residues. Germline V CDR1 and CDR2: SGHTA, FQGNSA. The CDR3 coding sequence is TGTGCCAGCAGCCCGAGCCCCTCGAGGGGGGCGAACACTGAAGCTTTCTTT. Its protein is CASSPSPSRGANTEAFF.

This clonotype was counted a few times. This rearrangement joins TRBV9 to TRBJ2-7; D possibly uses TRBD1 or TRBD2 (5 bases each). Germline V gene sequence: CDR1 SGDLS, CDR2 YYNGEE. With 4 bases removed from V and 2 bases from J, the gap between germline ends came to 16 bases. CDR3 length equals 15 residues. The DNA of the CDR3 is TGTGCCAGCAGCCCTAGTCGGGGCCTAGCCTACGAGCAGTACTTC. This sequence encodes CASSPSRGLAYEQYF.

This chain uses TRBV6-6 with TRBJ2-1; 8 nucleotides match TRBD1. CDR3 size: 14 residues. After removal of 7 bases from V and 4 bases from J, the junction contained 6 bases not matched to a gene. Germline CDR1 reads MNHNY; CDR2 reads SVGAGI (reference sequence). The CDR3 reads CASTAGGPYNEQFF. The CDR3 bases are TGTGCCAGCACCGCAGGGGGCCCTTACAATGAGCAGTTCTTC.

V usage is TRBV27 and J usage is TRBJ1-2; TRBD1 agrees at 7 bases. J was trimmed by 5 bases and V by 5 bases; bases with no gene match: 17. CDR1 and CDR2 from the germline V gene are MNHEY and SMNVEV (reference sequence). This CDR3 spans 17 amino acids. Written as DNA, the CDR3 is TGTGCCAGCAGTCCACAGGGGCCCAGAGAAGGCTTTTATGGCTACACCTTC. Amino acids: CASSPQGPREGFYGYTF.